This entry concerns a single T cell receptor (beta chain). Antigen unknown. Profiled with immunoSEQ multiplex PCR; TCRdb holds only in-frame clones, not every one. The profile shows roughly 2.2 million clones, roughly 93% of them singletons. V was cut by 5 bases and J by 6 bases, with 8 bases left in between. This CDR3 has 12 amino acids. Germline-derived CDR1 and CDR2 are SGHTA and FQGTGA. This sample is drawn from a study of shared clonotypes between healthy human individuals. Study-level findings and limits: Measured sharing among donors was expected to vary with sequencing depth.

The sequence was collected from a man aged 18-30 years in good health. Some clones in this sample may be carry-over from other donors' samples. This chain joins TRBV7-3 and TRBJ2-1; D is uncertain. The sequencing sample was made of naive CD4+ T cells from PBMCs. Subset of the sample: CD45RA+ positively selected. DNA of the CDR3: TGTGCCAGCAGCCATGACTCCAATGAGCAGTTCTTC. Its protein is CASSHDSNEQFF.